These T cell receptor beta chains were read from a single sample in a study of blood T cells in healthy people across ages. MiXCR was run by TCRdb on the 5' RACE reads, yielding one entry per CDR3 protein. The table has some 1.8 million distinct CDR3 sequences, about 39% seen once. The source material was blood. These receptors were collected from a human donor in good health. CDR3s include the opening cysteine and the closing phenylalanine or tryptophan. A D gene is named only where the DNA matches it firmly. Size is stated for part of the rows, as once, few or many counts, or as a class when the clone is expanded.

d_call	v_call	cdr3_length	j_call	clone_size	cdr3_aa	cdr3_nt
NA	TRBV9	16	TRBJ2-1	NA	CASGKRGSLILNEQFF	TGTGCCAGCGGAAAACGGGGGAGCCTGATCCTCAATGAGCAGTTCTTC
TRBD1	TRBV5-1	18	TRBJ2-7	few	CASSLEDQRSVGQQEQYF	TGCGCCAGCAGCTTGGAGGACCAGCGCTCAGTGGGACAGCAGGAGCAGTACTTC
TRBD1	TRBV14	14	TRBJ2-5	NA	CASSPGTEGYKQYF	TGTGCCAGCAGCCCCGGGACAGAGGGCTACAAGCAGTACTTC
NA	TRBV6-2/TRBV6-3	13	TRBJ2-5	NA	CASTQLEGETQYF	TGTGCCAGCACCCAATTGGAGGGAGAGACCCAGTACTTC
NA	TRBV5-1	14	TRBJ2-1	NA	CASTGTQRNNEQFF	TGCGCCAGCACGGGGACTCAACGAAACAATGAGCAGTTCTTC
NA	TRBV28	13	TRBJ2-5	NA	CASSYNRLKTQYF	TGTGCCAGCAGTTATAATCGATTGAAGACCCAGTACTTC
NA	TRBV7-2	14	TRBJ2-1	few	CASSLGVGGNEQFF	TGTGCCAGCAGCTTAGGGGTCGGGGGCAATGAGCAGTTCTTC
NA	TRBV28	13	TRBJ1-2	NA	CASSLRKLGGYTF	TGTGCCAGCAGTTTAAGGAAACTGGGAGGCTACACCTTC
NA	TRBV5-1	15	TRBJ2-7	NA	CASSLHREPAAEQYF	TGCGCCAGCAGCTTACACAGGGAGCCAGCGGCCGAGCAGTACTTC
TRBD2	TRBV20-1	16	TRBJ2-1	NA	CSAPIVLAGGPNEQFF	TGCAGTGCTCCGATCGTCCTAGCGGGGGGGCCCAATGAGCAGTTCTTC
TRBD1	TRBV7-2	16	TRBJ1-2	NA	CASSFQPGGGDYGYTF	TGTGCCAGCAGCTTCCAGCCAGGGGGTGGGGACTATGGCTACACCTTC
NA	TRBV20-1	12	TRBJ1-2	NA	CSARRAVSGYTF	TGCAGTGCTAGACGGGCTGTCTCTGGCTACACCTTC
NA	TRBV4-1	15	TRBJ2-7	few	CASSEYSDSLYEQYF	TGCGCCAGCAGCGAGTATTCGGACAGCTTATACGAGCAGTACTTC
TRBD1	TRBV9	15	TRBJ2-1	few	CASSGGTGTYNEQFF	TGTGCCAGCAGCGGAGGGACAGGGACATACAATGAGCAGTTCTTC
TRBD1	TRBV7-2	15	TRBJ2-5	NA	CASRLDGTGGETQYF	TGTGCCAGCAGGCTTGATGGGACAGGAGGGGAGACCCAGTACTTC
TRBD2	TRBV5-1	16	TRBJ2-7	once	CASSLAPSGGYYEQYF	TGCGCCAGCAGCTTGGCCCCAAGCGGGGGTTACTACGAGCAGTACTTC
TRBD1	TRBV7-8	15	TRBJ2-1	NA	CASRARGRGWNEQFF	TGTGCCAGCAGGGCCCGGGGCAGGGGGTGGAATGAGCAGTTCTTC
NA	TRBV25-1	15	TRBJ2-4	few	CASSDVGQTKNIQYF	TGTGCCAGCAGTGATGTGGGGCAGACCAAAAACATTCAGTACTTC
TRBD2	TRBV7-3	16	TRBJ2-1	NA	CASSLNAGGLGNEQFF	TGTGCCAGCAGCTTAAACGCGGGGGGGCTGGGCAATGAGCAGTTCTTC
NA	TRBV6-6	15	TRBJ1-6	NA	CASETGRGNLSPLHF	TGTGCCAGCGAGACAGGTCGGGGTAATTTATCACCCCTCCACTTT